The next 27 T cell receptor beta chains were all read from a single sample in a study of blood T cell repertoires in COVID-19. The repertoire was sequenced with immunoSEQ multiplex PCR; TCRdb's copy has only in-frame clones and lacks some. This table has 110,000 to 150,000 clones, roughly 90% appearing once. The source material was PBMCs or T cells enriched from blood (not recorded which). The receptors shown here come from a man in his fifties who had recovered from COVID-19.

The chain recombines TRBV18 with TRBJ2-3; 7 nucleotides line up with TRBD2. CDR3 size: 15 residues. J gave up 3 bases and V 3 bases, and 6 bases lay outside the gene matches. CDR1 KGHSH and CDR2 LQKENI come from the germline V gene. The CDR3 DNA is TGTGCCAGCTCACCCTTTTCGGGAGGAACAGATACGCAGTATTTT. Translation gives CASSPFSGGTDTQYF.

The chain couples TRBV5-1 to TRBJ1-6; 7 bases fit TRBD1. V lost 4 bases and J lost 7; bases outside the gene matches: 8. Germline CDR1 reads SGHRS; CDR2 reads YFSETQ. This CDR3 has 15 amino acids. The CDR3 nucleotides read TGCGCCAGCAGCACCCTGACAGGGTCCAATTCACCCCTCCACTTT. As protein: CASSTLTGSNSPLHF.

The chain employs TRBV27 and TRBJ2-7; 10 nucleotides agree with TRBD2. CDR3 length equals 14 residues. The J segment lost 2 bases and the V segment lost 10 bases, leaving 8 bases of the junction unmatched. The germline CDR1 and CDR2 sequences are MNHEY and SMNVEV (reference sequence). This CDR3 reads CATSIAGGTYEQYF. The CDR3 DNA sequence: TGTGCCACCTCAATAGCGGGAGGAACCTACGAGCAGTACTTC.

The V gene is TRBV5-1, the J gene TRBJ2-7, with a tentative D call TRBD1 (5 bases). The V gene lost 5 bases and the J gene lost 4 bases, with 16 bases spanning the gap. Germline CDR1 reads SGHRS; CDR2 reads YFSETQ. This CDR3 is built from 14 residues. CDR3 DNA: TGCGCCAGCAGACCAAGGGGTGGCCCTTACGAGCAGTACTTC. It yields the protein CASRPRGGPYEQYF.

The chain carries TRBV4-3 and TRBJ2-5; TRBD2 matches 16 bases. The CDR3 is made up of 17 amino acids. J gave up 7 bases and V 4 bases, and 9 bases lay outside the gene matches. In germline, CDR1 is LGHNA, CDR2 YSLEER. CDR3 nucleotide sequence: TGCGCCAGCAGCCCCGGGACTAGCGGGAGGGCCGGGGGGACCCAGTACTTC. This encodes CASSPGTSGRAGGTQYF.

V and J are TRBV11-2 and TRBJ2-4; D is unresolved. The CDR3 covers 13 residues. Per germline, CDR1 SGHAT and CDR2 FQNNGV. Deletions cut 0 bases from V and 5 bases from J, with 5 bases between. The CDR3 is CASSLDRQNIQYF. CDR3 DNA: TGTGCCAGCAGCTTAGACAGGCAAAACATTCAGTACTTC.

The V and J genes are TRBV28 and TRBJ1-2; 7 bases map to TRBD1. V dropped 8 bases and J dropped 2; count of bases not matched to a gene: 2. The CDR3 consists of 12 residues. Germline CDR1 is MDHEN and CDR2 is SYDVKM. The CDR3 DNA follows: TGTGCCAGCGTGACAGGGAACTATGGCTACACCTTC. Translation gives CASVTGNYGYTF.

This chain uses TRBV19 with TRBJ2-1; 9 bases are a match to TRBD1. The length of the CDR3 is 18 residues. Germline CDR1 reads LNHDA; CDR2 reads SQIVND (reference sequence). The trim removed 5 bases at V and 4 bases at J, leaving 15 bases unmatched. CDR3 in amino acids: CASSPPTGQGRTYNEQFF. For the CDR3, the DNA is TGTGCCAGTAGTCCCCCAACAGGACAGGGGCGGACTTACAATGAGCAGTTCTTC.

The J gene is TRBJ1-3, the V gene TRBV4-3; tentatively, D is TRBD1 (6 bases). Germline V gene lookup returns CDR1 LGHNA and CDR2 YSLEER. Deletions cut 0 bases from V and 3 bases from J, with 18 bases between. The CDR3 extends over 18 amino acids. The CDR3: CASSQDAYRDRYGNTIYF. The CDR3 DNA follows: TGCGCCAGCAGCCAAGATGCCTACAGGGATAGATATGGAAACACCATATATTTT.

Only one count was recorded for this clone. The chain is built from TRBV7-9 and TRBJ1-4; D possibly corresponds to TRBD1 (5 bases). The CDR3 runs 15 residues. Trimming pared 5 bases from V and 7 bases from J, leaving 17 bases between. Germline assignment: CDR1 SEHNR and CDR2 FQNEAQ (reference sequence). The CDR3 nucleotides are TGTGCCAGCAGCCTTCAGGGTGTGGGTAGTGAAAAACTGTTTTTT. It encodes CASSLQGVGSEKLFF.

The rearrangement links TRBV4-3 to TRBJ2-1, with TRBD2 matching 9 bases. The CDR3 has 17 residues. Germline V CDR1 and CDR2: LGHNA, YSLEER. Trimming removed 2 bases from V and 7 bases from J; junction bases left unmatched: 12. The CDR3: CASSQLRGGRAENEQFF. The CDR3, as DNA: TGCGCCAGCAGCCAACTTAGGGGCGGGAGGGCGGAAAATGAGCAGTTCTTC.

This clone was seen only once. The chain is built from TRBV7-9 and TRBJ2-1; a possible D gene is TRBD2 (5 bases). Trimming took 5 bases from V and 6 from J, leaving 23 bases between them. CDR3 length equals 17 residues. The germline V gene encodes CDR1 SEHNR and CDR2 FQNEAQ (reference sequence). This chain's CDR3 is CASSPKLVRNGGNEQFF. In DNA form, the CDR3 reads TGTGCCAGCAGCCCCAAACTAGTGCGGAACGGTGGCAATGAGCAGTTCTTC.

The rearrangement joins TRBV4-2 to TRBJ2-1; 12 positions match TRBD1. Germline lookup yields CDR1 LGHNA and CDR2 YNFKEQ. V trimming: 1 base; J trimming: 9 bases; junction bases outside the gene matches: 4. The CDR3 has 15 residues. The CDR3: CASSQVGTGGPEQFF. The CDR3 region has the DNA TGTGCCAGCAGCCAAGTTGGGACAGGGGGCCCTGAGCAGTTCTTC.

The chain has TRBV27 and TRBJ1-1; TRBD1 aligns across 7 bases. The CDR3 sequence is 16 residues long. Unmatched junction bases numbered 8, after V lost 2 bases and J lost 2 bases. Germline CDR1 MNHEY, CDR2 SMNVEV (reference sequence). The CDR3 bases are TGTGCCAGCAGTTTAAGGGGGCCTGGTTTTAACACTGAAGCTTTCTTT. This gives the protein CASSLRGPGFNTEAFF.

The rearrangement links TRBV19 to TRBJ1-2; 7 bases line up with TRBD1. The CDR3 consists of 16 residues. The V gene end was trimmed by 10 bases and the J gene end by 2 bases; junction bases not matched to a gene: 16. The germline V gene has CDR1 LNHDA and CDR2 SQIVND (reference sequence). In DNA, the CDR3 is TGTGCCACCGAAGGGGGAACGGACAGGATAAACTATGGCTACACCTTC. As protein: CATEGGTDRINYGYTF. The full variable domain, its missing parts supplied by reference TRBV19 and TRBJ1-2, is DGGITQSPKYLFRKEGQNVTLSCEQNLNHDAMYWYRQDPGQGLRLIYYSQIVNDFQKGDIAEGYSVSREKKESFPLTVTSAQKNPTAFYLCATEGGTDRINYGYTFGSGTRLTVV.

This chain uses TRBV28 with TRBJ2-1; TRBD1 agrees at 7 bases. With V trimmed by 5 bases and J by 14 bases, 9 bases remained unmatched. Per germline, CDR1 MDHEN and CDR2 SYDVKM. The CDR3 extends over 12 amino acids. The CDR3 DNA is TGTGCCAGCAGTCCAAGACAGGGCTCGAAGTTCTTC. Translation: CASSPRQGSKFF.

CDR3 nucleotides: TGTGCCAGTAGTATAGAACCTCGAGGGACAGGGGGCAAGCAAGACGGCTACACCTTC. Its protein is CASSIEPRGTGGKQDGYTF. The rearrangement joins TRBV19 to TRBJ1-2; TRBD1 matches at 12 bases. Germline V lookup: CDR1 LNHDA, CDR2 SQIVND (reference sequence). V shed 0 bases, J shed 8 bases, and the junction held 16 bases outside the gene matches. The CDR3 has 19 residues.

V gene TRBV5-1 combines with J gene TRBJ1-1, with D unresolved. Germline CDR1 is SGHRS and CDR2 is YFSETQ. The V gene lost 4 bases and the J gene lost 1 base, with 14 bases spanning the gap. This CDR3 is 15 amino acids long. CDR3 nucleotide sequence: TGCGCCAGCAGCAAAACAGCTCTCGGGAACACTGAAGCTTTCTTT. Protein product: CASSKTALGNTEAFF.

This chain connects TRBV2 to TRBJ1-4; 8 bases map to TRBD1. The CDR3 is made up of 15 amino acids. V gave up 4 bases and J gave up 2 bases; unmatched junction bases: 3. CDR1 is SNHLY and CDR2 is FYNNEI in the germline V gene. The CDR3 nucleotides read TGTGCCAGCAGTGGCCAGGGGGCCACTAATGAAAAACTGTTTTTT. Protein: CASSGQGATNEKLFF.

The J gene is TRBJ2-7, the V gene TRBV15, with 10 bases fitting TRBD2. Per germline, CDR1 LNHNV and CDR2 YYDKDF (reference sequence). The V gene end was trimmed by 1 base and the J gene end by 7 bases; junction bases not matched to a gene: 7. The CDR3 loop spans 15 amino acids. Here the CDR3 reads CATSRVSLAGNEQYF. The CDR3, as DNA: TGTGCCACCAGCAGAGTTTCACTAGCGGGAAATGAGCAGTACTTC. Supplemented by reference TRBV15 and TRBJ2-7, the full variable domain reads DAMVIQNPRYQVTQFGKPVTLSCSQTLNHNVMYWYQQKSSQAPKLLFHYYDKDFNNEADTPDNFQSRRPNTSFCFLDIRSPGLGDTAMYLCATSRVSLAGNEQYFGPGTRLTVT.

This CDR3 reads CASSEGQSNGNGYTF. The CDR3 DNA is TGTGCCAGCAGTGAAGGACAGTCCAATGGCAATGGCTACACCTTC. The chain employs TRBV2 and TRBJ1-2; possible D gene TRBD1, 5 bases. This CDR3 region has 15 residues. Germline values: CDR1 SNHLY, CDR2 FYNNEI. V lost 1 base, J lost 6 bases, and 15 bases lay in between.

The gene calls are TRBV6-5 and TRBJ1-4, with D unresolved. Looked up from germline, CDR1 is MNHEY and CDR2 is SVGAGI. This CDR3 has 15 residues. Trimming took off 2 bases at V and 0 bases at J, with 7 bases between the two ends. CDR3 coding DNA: TGTGCCAGCAGTTACGGGAGAGCAACTAATGAAAAACTGTTTTTT. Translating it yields CASSYGRATNEKLFF.

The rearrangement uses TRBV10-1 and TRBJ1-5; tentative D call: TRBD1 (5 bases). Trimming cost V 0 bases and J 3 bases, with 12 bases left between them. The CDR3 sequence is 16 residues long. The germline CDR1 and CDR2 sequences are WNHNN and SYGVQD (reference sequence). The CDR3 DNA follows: TGCGCCAGCAGTGAGTCGATCGGGGGACCCAATCAGCCCCAGCATTTT. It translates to CASSESIGGPNQPQHF.

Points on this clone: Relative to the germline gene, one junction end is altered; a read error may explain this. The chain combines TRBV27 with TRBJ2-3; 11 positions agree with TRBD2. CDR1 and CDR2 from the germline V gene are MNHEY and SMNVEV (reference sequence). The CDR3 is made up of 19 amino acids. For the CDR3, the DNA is TGTGCCAGCAGCTTATCCCATACTAGCGGGAGAGGAGGAAAAGATACGCAGTATTTT. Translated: CASSLSHTSGRGGKDTQYF.

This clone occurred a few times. The DNA for the CDR3 is TGCGCCAGCAGCCCGATTACAGCAAACTATGGCTACACCTTC. Its translation: CASSPITANYGYTF. The J gene is TRBJ1-2, the V gene TRBV5-1; D gene uncertain. The CDR3 has 14 residues. V lost 4 bases to trimming and J lost 2 bases, with 12 bases between them. Germline V CDR1 and CDR2: SGHRS, YFSETQ. Using reference TRBV5-1 and TRBJ1-2 for the parts outside the CDR3, the full variable domain is KAGVTQTPRYLIKTRGQQVTLSCSPISGHRSVSWYQQTPGQGLQFLFEYFSETQRNKGNFPGRFSGRQFSNSRSEMNVSTLELGDSALYLCASSPITANYGYTFGSGTRLTVV.

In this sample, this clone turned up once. The CDR3 protein is CASSLAYRGSTGELFF. For the CDR3, the DNA is TGCGCCAGCAGCTTGGCCTACAGGGGATCCACCGGGGAGCTGTTTTTT. The chain has TRBV5-1 and TRBJ2-2; 7 nucleotides align to TRBD1. V shed 0 bases and J 4 bases; nucleotides not matched to a gene: 6. Germline CDR1 is SGHRS and CDR2 is YFSETQ. The CDR3 has 16 residues.

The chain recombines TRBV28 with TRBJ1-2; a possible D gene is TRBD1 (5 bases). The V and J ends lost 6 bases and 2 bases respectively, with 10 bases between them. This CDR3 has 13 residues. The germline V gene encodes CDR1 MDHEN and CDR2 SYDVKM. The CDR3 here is CASRLDRNYGYTF. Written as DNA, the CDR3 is TGTGCCAGCAGACTCGACAGAAACTATGGCTACACCTTC.